The T cell receptor (beta chain) described here comes from a study of early T cells in non-severe SARS-CoV-2 infection. Turning to the study itself: RNA in bulk from unsorted whole blood was sequenced, and chains were unpaired.

As concerns this clonotype: What it recognizes is unknown.

Study observations and caveats: VDJdb matching favored anti-spike CD8 responses, missing private and CD4 specificities.

Attachment of unique molecular identifiers to individual cDNA molecules was performed. TCRdb used MiXCR to reprocess the 5' RACE reads, holding one entry per CDR3 protein. The sample has over 45,000 distinct CDR3 sequences, 10% seen once; the top ten hold over 5%. V was pared by 5 bases and J by 5 bases, with 9 bases between. From germline, CDR1 is SEHNR and CDR2 FQNEAQ (reference sequence). The CDR3 has 12 residues. The receptor's source is an adult who was a healthcare worker with PCR-confirmed SARS-CoV-2 infection or an uninfected control (not recorded which). The material sequenced was whole blood. This sequence joins TRBV7-9 and TRBJ2-5; D is uncertain. DNA for the CDR3: TGTGCCAGCAGCCCTCTTTTGGAGACCCAGTACTTC. It encodes CASSPLLETQYF. Full variable domain (missing parts from reference TRBV7-9 and TRBJ2-5): DTGVSQNPRHKITKRGQNVTFRCDPISEHNRLYWYRQTLGQGPEFLTYFQNEAQLEKSRLLSDRFSAERPKGSFSTLEIQRTEQGDSAMYLCASSPLLETQYFGPGTRLLVL.